Below, one T cell receptor beta chain is given with its context. These data come from a study of blood T cell repertoires in COVID-19. Using immunoSEQ multiplex PCR, the repertoire was profiled, and TCRdb retains in-frame clones only, with some absent. The repertoire holds some 190,000 clones, around 85% seen once, with about 3.3% in the top ten. This CDR3 has 14 residues. Germline CDR1 and CDR2: MNHEY and SVGAGI. Trimming stripped 5 bases from V and 1 base from J, with 10 bases between. This chain joins TRBV6-5 and TRBJ2-3, with D possibly TRBD1 on 6 matching bases. This receptor was taken from a man aged 55 to 70 with acute or convalescent COVID-19. Sequences were obtained from peripheral blood. Here the CDR3 reads CASSPRQGTDTQYF. CDR3 coding DNA: TGTGCCAGCAGTCCCCGACAGGGCACAGATACGCAGTATTTT.